Presented here are 19 T cell receptor beta chains from one specimen sequenced in a study of control samples from healthy donors and cancer patients. Sequenced by immunoSEQ multiplex PCR; TCRdb stores in-frame clones only, minus some. The sample lists 80,000 to 100,000 clones, around 90% seen once, with approximately 3% in the top ten. Sequenced sample: blood. The receptors here all came from a human donor in good health. The donor label of this sample is uncertain.

The chain recombines TRBV7-2 with TRBJ2-1; tentatively, D is TRBD1 (5 bases). Trimming shortened V by 1 base and J by 8 bases, and 12 bases separated the two germline ends. From germline, CDR1 is SGHTA and CDR2 FQGNSA. The CDR3 spans 14 residues. The CDR3 nucleotides read TGTGCCAGCAGCTTAGAGGGGCTGGGCCATGAGCAGTTCTTC. Protein: CASSLEGLGHEQFF.

This chain joins TRBV30 and TRBJ1-5; 9 nucleotides match TRBD1. Trimming cost V 1 base and J 7 bases; bases outside gene matches: 5. CDR3 size: 14 residues. The germline CDR1 and CDR2 sequences are GTSNPN and SVGIG (reference sequence). CDR3 loop: CAWSGGTGSQPQHF. Here the CDR3 DNA reads TGTGCCTGGAGTGGGGGGACAGGGAGCCAGCCCCAGCATTTT.

The chain links TRBV14 to TRBJ1-2; perhaps TRBD1 as D (6 bases). This CDR3 region has 13 residues. V shed 4 bases and J shed 5 bases, with 11 bases lying between them. CDR1 and CDR2 from the germline V gene are SGHDN and FVKESK. The CDR3 is CASSRTALYGYTF. CDR3 DNA sequence: TGTGCCAGCAGCCGGACAGCGCTTTATGGCTACACCTTC.

J is TRBJ1-2 and V is TRBV5-6; 8 nucleotides agree with TRBD1. CDR1 is SGHDT, CDR2 YYEEEE, per germline. The trim removed 4 bases at V and 4 bases at J, leaving 3 bases unmatched. The CDR3 has 13 amino acids. For the CDR3, the DNA is TGTGCCAGCAGCGACGACAGGGGCTATGGCTACACCTTC. Translation: CASSDDRGYGYTF.

This clone has a single count. The chain is built from TRBV6-5 and TRBJ2-1; TRBD1 aligns across 9 bases. Germline V gene sequence: CDR1 MNHEY, CDR2 SVGAGI. Losses at the gene ends were 2 bases for V and 4 bases for J; bases not matched to a gene: 3. The CDR3 contains 15 residues. The CDR3 DNA reads TGTGCCAGCAGTTACGGGACAGGGTCATACAATGAGCAGTTCTTC. Translating gives CASSYGTGSYNEQFF.

The rearrangement links TRBV5-1 to TRBJ2-2; 12 bases match TRBD2. This CDR3 contains 16 residues. After removal of 0 bases from V and 4 bases from J, the junction contained 1 base not matched to a gene. Per the germline V gene, CDR1 is SGHRS and CDR2 is YFSETQ. CDR3 coding DNA: TGCGCCAGCAGCTTGGGACTAGCGGGAGCCACCGGGGAGCTGTTTTTT. Translating gives CASSLGLAGATGELFF.

CDR3: CASSGGTETQYF. The CDR3 bases are TGTGCCAGCTCAGGGGGCACGGAGACCCAGTACTTC. This chain links TRBV18 with TRBJ2-5; D is perhaps TRBD1 (6 bases). The CDR3 runs to 12 residues. The germline V and J ends were trimmed by 5 bases and 5 bases, with 9 bases remaining between them. The germline gives CDR1 KGHSH, CDR2 LQKENI.

This clone was recorded a few times. This chain links TRBV29-1 with TRBJ2-1; 8 bases map to TRBD2. The CDR3 is 15 amino acids. V lost 7 bases to trimming and J lost 4 bases; unmatched junction nucleotides: 12. The germline CDR1 and CDR2 sequences are SQVTM and ANQGSEA. The CDR3 protein is CSASPASGLYNEQFF. The CDR3 DNA follows: TGCAGCGCCTCGCCGGCTAGCGGGTTGTACAATGAGCAGTTCTTC.

The gene calls are TRBV5-6 and TRBJ2-2; no reliable D call. Germline V gene sequence: CDR1 SGHDT, CDR2 YYEEEE. The V gene lost 0 bases and the J gene lost 5 bases, with 8 bases spanning the gap. The CDR3 contains 14 residues. The CDR3 loop reads CASSLGQFTGELFF. As DNA, the CDR3 is TGTGCCAGCAGCTTGGGGCAGTTTACCGGGGAGCTGTTTTTT.

The rearrangement uses TRBV25-1 and TRBJ2-6; D unresolved. The CDR3 spans 12 residues. Trimming took 5 bases from V and 3 from J, leaving 2 bases between them. Germline assignment: CDR1 MGHDK and CDR2 SYGVNS. The CDR3 sequence: CASSSGANVLTF. CDR3 bases: TGTGCCAGCAGTAGTGGGGCCAACGTCCTGACTTTC.

The V and J genes are TRBV10-3 and TRBJ1-2; D perhaps matches TRBD1 (5 bases). Germline V CDR1 and CDR2: ENHRY, SYGVKD. V was clipped by 2 bases and J by 0 bases, with 16 bases between them. The CDR3 is made up of 17 amino acids. The CDR3 sequence: CAISEGGRQGPNYGYTF. DNA for the CDR3: TGTGCCATCAGTGAGGGCGGGAGGCAGGGCCCTAACTATGGCTACACCTTC.

V gene TRBV9 combines with J gene TRBJ1-1; 7 bases are shared with TRBD1. V trimming: 3 bases; J trimming: 1 base; junction bases outside the gene matches: 9. CDR1 and CDR2 (germline): SGDLS, YYNGEE. The CDR3 runs 16 residues. The CDR3 region is CASSGARDRPNTEAFF. The CDR3 DNA reads TGTGCCAGCAGCGGCGCCCGGGACAGACCGAACACTGAAGCTTTCTTT.

The genes are TRBV6-5 and TRBJ1-3, with D uncertain. Germline CDR1 MNHEY, CDR2 SVGAGI. The V end lost 7 bases, the J end lost 0 bases, and 10 bases lay between the germline ends. The CDR3 has 14 residues. This chain's CDR3 is CASKSAFSGNTIYF. The CDR3 DNA reads as TGTGCCAGCAAATCCGCCTTCTCTGGAAACACCATATATTTT.

The chain is built from TRBV9 and TRBJ2-5; D is possibly TRBD1 (6 bases). This CDR3 is 15 amino acids long. The germline V gene has CDR1 SGDLS and CDR2 YYNGEE. Trimming removed 3 bases at V and 2 bases at J, with 14 bases between. The CDR3 region is CASSDGQRPQETQYF. In DNA form, the CDR3 reads TGTGCCAGCAGCGACGGACAGCGACCACAAGAGACCCAGTACTTC.

The chain couples TRBV10-3 to TRBJ1-2, with 9 bases that match TRBD1. Per the germline V gene, CDR1 is ENHRY and CDR2 is SYGVKD. The ends lost 6 bases at V and 3 bases at J; junction bases unmatched: 11. CDR3 length equals 16 residues. CDR3 DNA sequence: TGTGCCATCAGGGAATCGGGACAGGGAGGTGACTATGGCTACACCTTC. The encoded protein is CAIRESGQGGDYGYTF.

The V call is TRBV6-5, the J call TRBJ1-2, with D hard to call. The germline V gene encodes CDR1 MNHEY and CDR2 SVGAGI. The CDR3 consists of 14 residues. V lost 8 bases and J lost 0, with 13 bases in between. As DNA, the CDR3 is TGTGCCAGCTCAGATCGGCCAGCTAACTATGGCTACACCTTC. It translates to CASSDRPANYGYTF.

The gene calls are TRBV24-1 and TRBJ2-2, with D perhaps matching TRBD2 (5 bases). The V and J ends lost 6 bases and 3 bases respectively, with 10 bases between them. The germline CDR1 and CDR2 sequences are KGHDR and SFDVKD. This CDR3 has 14 residues. CDR3 sequence reads: CATSLGMYTGELFF. The CDR3 bases are TGTGCCACCAGTCTCGGGATGTACACCGGGGAGCTGTTTTTT.

About this clone itself: An end of the junction differs from the germline gene, which may be a read error. The chain uses TRBV7-2 and TRBJ1-5; maybe TRBD1 (5 bases). The germline V gene has CDR1 SGHTA and CDR2 FQGNSA. This CDR3 is built from 15 residues. The CDR3 region has the DNA TGTGCCAGCAGTTTAGGAGCAGGGCCCCATCAGCCCCAGCATTTT. Protein: CASSLGAGPHQPQHF. Based on the CDR3 plus reference TRBV7-2 and TRBJ1-5, the full variable domain is GAGVSQSPSNKVTEKGKDVELRCDPISGHTALYWYRQSLGQGLEFLIYFQGNSAPDKSGLPSDRFSAERTGGSVSTLTIQRTQQEDSAVYLCASSLGAGPHQPQHFGDGTRLSIL.

This clone was recorded once. This rearrangement joins TRBV2 to TRBJ2-5; TRBD2 matches 9 bases. Trimming removed 6 bases from V and 0 bases from J; junction bases left unmatched: 5. The CDR3 extends over 15 amino acids. The germline V gene has CDR1 SNHLY and CDR2 FYNNEI. CDR3 sequence: CASRSERGDQETQYF. The CDR3 DNA follows: TGTGCCAGCAGAAGCGAGCGGGGGGACCAAGAGACCCAGTACTTC.